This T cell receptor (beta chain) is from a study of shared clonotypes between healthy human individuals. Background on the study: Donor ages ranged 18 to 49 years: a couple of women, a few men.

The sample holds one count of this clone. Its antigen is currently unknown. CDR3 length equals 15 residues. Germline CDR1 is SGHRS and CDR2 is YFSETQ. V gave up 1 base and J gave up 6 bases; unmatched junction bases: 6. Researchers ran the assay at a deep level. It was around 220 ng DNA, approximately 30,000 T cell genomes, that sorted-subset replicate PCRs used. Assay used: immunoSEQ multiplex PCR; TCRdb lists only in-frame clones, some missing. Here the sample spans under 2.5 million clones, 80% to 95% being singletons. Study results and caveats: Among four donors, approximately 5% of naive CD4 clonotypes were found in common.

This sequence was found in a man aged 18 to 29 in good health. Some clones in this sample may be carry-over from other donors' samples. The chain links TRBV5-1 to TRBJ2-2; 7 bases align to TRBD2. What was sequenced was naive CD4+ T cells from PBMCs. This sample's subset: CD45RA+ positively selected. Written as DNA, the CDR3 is TGCGCCAGCAGCTTGCCCGGCGGGAGTTCCGGGGAGCTGTTTTTT. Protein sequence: CASSLPGGSSGELFF.